This record looks at one T cell receptor beta chain sequence and its context. Its antigen target is currently unknown. Per-base qualities were not stored, and no clone one base away is much larger. This entry comes from a study of blood T cell repertoires in COVID-19 (TCRdb year 2020). Study-level background: Collaborator samples came from the United States, Italy and Spain and covered acute and convalescent phases of COVID-19. The prospective study material was composed of cDNA or gDNA derived from T cells, B-cell-depleted T cells, or PBMCs. Deeply sampled blood TCRbeta repertoires from subjects exposed to, actively infected with, or recovered from COVID-19 were included in the dataset. The repertoires were made available in a free public database intended to serve as a resource for research on the immune response to SARS-CoV-2. Samples came from the ongoing ImmuneRACE study (first 160 participants) plus 1,254 subjects from 6 global collaborators. Sample metadata almost always included a de-identified subject ID, COVID-19 status, age in years and sex. Where available, HLA class I and class II types were obtained from metadata supplied by the sample provider rather than from assay-based typing.

General study outcomes and caveats: The quantity of clinical and demographic metadata differed by source and by participant and was supplied without curation.

Each collaborating institution followed its own protocols to collect whole blood in K2EDTA tubes. For TCRbeta analysis, collaborators shipped samples as frozen whole blood, isolated PBMCs, or DNA extracted from either of those sample types. TCRbeta CDR3 regions were amplified from genomic DNA using the immunoSEQ Assay, a bias-controlled multiplex PCR. In the original analysis: The number of nucleated cells in each sample was estimated by amplification of reference gene primers within the assay. To quantify the absolute abundance of each unique TCRbeta CDR3 rearrangement, sequence reads were collapsed and filtered. For each sample, productive Simpson clonality was calculated as the square root of Simpson's diversity index over productive rearrangements. The source is immuneACCESS, and TCRdb retained only in-frame sequences with V and J called. Part of the clones is not carried over; for the studies checked, unresolved V genes explain less than half of this, and the remainder is unexplained. V, J and clone size are taken as reported in that table, and D and trimming were inferred from the DNA itself. The sample records more than 120,000 clones, 70% to 90% of which are singletons. The ten most abundant clones make up 25% to 35% of the sample.

There are 15 amino acids in the CDR3, from cysteine to phenylalanine inclusive. Only the CDR3 part of the read is kept: 45 bases, read in frame from the first base. V drops 4 bases and J drops 7 bases, leaving 18 bases in between. CDR1 and CDR2, looked up from the germline V gene, are SGDLS and YYNGEE. This receptor was obtained from a human donor in a cohort sampled during active COVID-19. The sequenced material came from peripheral blood. The V gene is TRBV9 and the J gene is TRBJ2-4; the best D guess is TRBD1, with 6 bases matching. The CDR3 reads as follows: CASSPKGTGLNIQYF. DNA sequence: TGTGCCAGCAGCCCCAAGGGAACAGGGCTGAACATTCAGTACTTC.